Shown below are 17 T cell receptor beta chains from a single sample sequenced in a study of blood T cell repertoires in COVID-19. Produced via immunoSEQ multiplex PCR; TCRdb's table is partial and in-frame only. The repertoire has more than 100,000 clones, around 89% of them found once; the top ten carry around 19%. Material for sequencing was peripheral blood. All receptors come from a man aged 45-65 years with active or convalescent COVID-19.

The CDR3 DNA reads as TGTGCCACCAGCAGAGATCTCGGGACAGGAAAGAATTCACCCCTCCACTTT. Its translation is CATSRDLGTGKNSPLHF. The chain employs TRBV15 and TRBJ1-6, with 8 bases identical to TRBD1. The CDR3 is made up of 17 amino acids. J gave up 7 bases and V 0 bases, and 8 bases lay outside the gene matches. CDR1 and CDR2 (germline): LNHNV, YYDKDF (reference sequence).

This chain uses TRBV7-9 with TRBJ1-1, with 7 bases matching TRBD1. The length of the CDR3 is 17 residues. The germline V gene encodes CDR1 SEHNR and CDR2 FQNEAQ (reference sequence). Trimming cost V 1 base and J 4 bases; bases outside gene matches: 12. CDR3 region: CASSLGDARQGGTEAFF. In nucleotides, the CDR3 is TGTGCCAGCAGCTTAGGGGATGCGAGACAGGGAGGCACTGAAGCTTTCTTT.

The chain links TRBV4-3 to TRBJ2-7; TRBD1 matches at 10 bases. The CDR3 runs 15 residues. The V gene's germline CDR1 is LGHNA and CDR2 YSLEER. Losses at the gene ends were 2 bases for V and 6 bases for J; bases not matched to a gene: 7. CDR3 loop: CASSQHPGQGSEQYF. The DNA of the CDR3 is TGCGCCAGCAGCCAACATCCGGGACAGGGGAGCGAGCAGTACTTC.

The chain is built from TRBV4-2 and TRBJ2-1, with 9 bases identical to TRBD2. Looked up from germline, CDR1 is LGHNA and CDR2 is YNFKEQ. CDR3 length: 20 residues. After removal of 0 bases from V and 7 bases from J, the junction contained 19 bases not matched to a gene. The CDR3 DNA is TGTGCCAGCAGCCAAGATGGGAGGGTTCGAGCTAGCGGGAATATAAATGAGCAGTTCTTC. Amino acid sequence: CASSQDGRVRASGNINEQFF.

The chain employs TRBV7-2 and TRBJ2-1, with TRBD2 identical over 8 bases. The CDR3 consists of 14 residues. Per the germline V gene, CDR1 is SGHTA and CDR2 is FQGNSA. The J segment lost 9 bases and the V segment lost 5 bases, leaving 9 bases of the junction unmatched. Written as DNA, the CDR3 is TGTGCCAGCAGCCCCCGGGGGGGCTTGGGTGAGCAGTTCTTC. As protein: CASSPRGGLGEQFF.

V is TRBV6-1 and J is TRBJ1-5; D gene ambiguous. Between the trimmed V and J ends, which lost 1 base and 1 base, there was a span of 8 bases. In germline, CDR1 is MNHNS, CDR2 SASEGT. The CDR3 contains 15 residues. Written as DNA, the CDR3 is TGTGCCAGCAGTGAAGGGGGAGGGAGCAATCAGCCCCAGCATTTT. It translates to CASSEGGGSNQPQHF.

The chain employs TRBV19 and TRBJ1-4; TRBD1 aligns across 8 bases. Germline V lookup: CDR1 LNHDA, CDR2 SQIVND (reference sequence). The CDR3 runs to 15 residues. The V gene end was trimmed by 4 bases and the J gene end by 4 bases; junction bases not matched to a gene: 5. The CDR3 protein is CASSTGGAINEKLFF. The CDR3 DNA reads TGTGCCAGTAGTACAGGGGGCGCAATTAATGAAAAACTGTTTTTT.

The chain couples TRBV6-5 to TRBJ1-5, with D unclear. CDR3 length equals 13 residues. V was clipped by 6 bases and J by 7 bases, with 13 bases between them. Germline V CDR1 and CDR2: MNHEY, SVGAGI. For the CDR3, the DNA is TGTGCCAGCAGAGCGGGCTATGGGCAGCCCCAGCATTTT. This sequence encodes CASRAGYGQPQHF.

This chain connects TRBV6-2 or TRBV6-3 to TRBJ2-3; TRBD2 matches 8 bases. Germline CDR1 MNHEY, CDR2 SVGEGT. After removal of 2 bases from V and 5 bases from J, the junction contained 9 bases not matched to a gene. This CDR3 comprises 16 residues. DNA of the CDR3: TGTGCCAGCAGTTACGTACGGGGGGGCCGGAGAGATACGCAGTATTTT. It is translated as CASSYVRGGRRDTQYF.

The chain joins TRBV5-1 to TRBJ2-1; perhaps TRBD1 as D (6 bases). Germline V gives CDR1 SGHRS, CDR2 YFSETQ. This CDR3 is 14 amino acids long. V lost 2 bases to trimming and J lost 7 bases, with 13 bases between them. The CDR3 DNA is TGCGCCAGCAGCTTAACAACAGGGAAGAATGAGCAGTTCTTC. Protein: CASSLTTGKNEQFF.

This clone was detected a few times. The V and J genes are TRBV28 and TRBJ2-1, with TRBD2 identical over 8 bases. The germline CDR1 and CDR2 sequences are MDHEN and SYDVKM. This CDR3 spans 16 amino acids. With V trimmed by 11 bases and J by 1 base, 13 bases remained unmatched. CDR3 coding DNA: TGTGCCTGTGGTGGGTTGGCGGGAGGTTCCTACAATGAGCAGTTCTTC. This codes for CACGGLAGGSYNEQFF.

The chain employs TRBV4-3 and TRBJ2-5, with 8 bases matching TRBD2. The V gene's germline CDR1 is LGHNA and CDR2 YSLEER. J gave up 1 base and V 4 bases, and 8 bases lay outside the gene matches. The CDR3 totals 16 residues. The CDR3 DNA is TGCGCCAGCAGCCCACGGGCGGGGGGCACCCAAGAGACCCAGTACTTC. Translated: CASSPRAGGTQETQYF.

This clone was seen once. The chain links TRBV9 to TRBJ1-4; a possible D gene is TRBD1 (5 bases). Germline V gives CDR1 SGDLS, CDR2 YYNGEE. This CDR3 is built from 15 residues. V dropped 6 bases and J dropped 0 bases, with 12 bases sitting between them. CDR3: CASTPQGSTNEKLFF. The CDR3, as DNA: TGTGCCAGCACCCCGCAGGGATCAACTAATGAAAAACTGTTTTTT.

V and J are TRBV11-3 and TRBJ2-3; no clear D. This CDR3 is built from 13 residues. Deletions cut 3 bases from V and 1 base from J, with 5 bases between. Germline CDR1 reads SGHNT; CDR2 reads YENEEA. Written as DNA, the CDR3 is TGTGCCAGCAGCTTTACTGGCACAGATACGCAGTATTTT. As protein: CASSFTGTDTQYF.

Worth noting for this clone: Other DNA sequences in this specimen translate into the identical CDR3. V and J are TRBV19 and TRBJ2-3; possible D gene TRBD2, 6 bases. There are 13 residues in the CDR3. Per germline, CDR1 LNHDA and CDR2 SQIVND (reference sequence). Trimming removed 9 bases from V and 1 base from J, with 11 bases in between. The CDR3 loop is CASAGKRTDTQYF. In DNA form, the CDR3 reads TGTGCCAGCGCGGGGAAGCGCACAGATACGCAGTATTTT. Filled out from reference TRBV19 and TRBJ2-3, the complete variable domain reads DGGITQSPKYLFRKEGQNVTLSCEQNLNHDAMYWYRQDPGQGLRLIYYSQIVNDFQKGDIAEGYSVSREKKESFPLTVTSAQKNPTAFYLCASAGKRTDTQYFGPGTRLTVL.

This CDR3 reads CASSMNSYNSPLHF. The CDR3 nucleotides are TGTGCCAGTAGTATGAACAGTTATAATTCACCCCTCCACTTT. The chain recombines TRBV19 with TRBJ1-6; no clear D. This CDR3 is built from 14 residues. Trimming cost V 3 bases and J 4 bases, with 7 bases left between them. CDR1 is LNHDA and CDR2 is SQIVND in the germline V gene (reference sequence).

This chain uses TRBV5-6 with TRBJ1-4, with TRBD1 identical over 7 bases. The length of the CDR3 is 14 residues. Germline CDR1 is SGHDT and CDR2 is YYEEEE. Unmatched junction bases numbered 3, after V lost 1 base and J lost 6 bases. CDR3 nucleotides: TGTGCCAGCAGCTTGAGAGGGGGCGATGAAAAACTGTTTTTT. Residues: CASSLRGGDEKLFF.